Included here is one T cell receptor beta chain sequence, with context. Produced via immunoSEQ multiplex PCR; TCRdb's table is partial and in-frame only. Among a few hundred thousand clones listed, 86% were seen once. These data belong to a study of blood T cell repertoires in COVID-19. Whole-study context: COVID-19 samples from acute and convalescent phases originated in the United States, Italy and Spain. Sample material is recorded as cDNA or gDNA derived from T cells, B-cell-depleted T cells, or PBMCs.

Per the germline V gene, CDR1 is GTSNPN and CDR2 is SVGIG (reference sequence). The CDR3 is made up of 12 amino acids. V was clipped by 6 bases and J by 5 bases; unmatched bases: 2. The V gene is TRBV30, the J gene TRBJ2-3, with 10 bases fitting TRBD2. The sample comprised peripheral blood. The sequence was collected from a young man with active or convalescent COVID-19. CDR3 DNA: TGTGCCTGCCTAGCGGGAGTAGATACGCAGTATTTT. It is translated as CACLAGVDTQYF.